These 9 T cell receptor beta chains share one sample of origin, sequenced in a study of tumor-infiltrating lymphocytes in localized non-small cell lung cancer. Generated by immunoSEQ multiplex PCR, the TCRdb table keeps only in-frame clones and is missing some. Here the sample spans over 15,000 clones, 65% to 85% being singletons. Source material: lung tumor tissue. These TCRs come from a human donor with non-small cell lung cancer.

The chain links TRBV5-4 to TRBJ2-5; 10 positions agree with TRBD2. This CDR3 has 15 residues. Germline CDR1 reads SGHNT; CDR2 reads YYREEE (reference sequence). J gave up 5 bases and V 4 bases, and 8 bases lay outside the gene matches. The CDR3 here is CASSPEGLAIETQYF. In DNA, the CDR3 is TGTGCCAGCAGCCCGGAGGGACTAGCGATCGAGACCCAGTACTTC. The full variable domain, completed using reference TRBV5-4 and TRBJ2-5, is ETGVTQSPTHLIKTRGQQVTLRCSSQSGHNTVSWYQQALGQGPQFIFQYYREEENGRGNFPPRFSGLQFPNYSSELNVNALELDDSALYLCASSPEGLAIETQYFGPGTRLLVL.

This sequence joins TRBV5-4 and TRBJ2-3; unclear D gene. The CDR3 runs 13 residues. The V and J ends lost 0 bases and 2 bases respectively, with 4 bases between them. Germline lookup yields CDR1 SGHNT and CDR2 YYREEE (reference sequence). DNA of the CDR3: TGTGCCAGCAGCTTGGCCGACACAGATACGCAGTATTTT. The encoded protein is CASSLADTDTQYF.

V is TRBV4-1 and J is TRBJ2-7; tentatively, D is TRBD1 (6 bases). V was pared by 0 bases and J by 2 bases, with 11 bases between. The CDR3 loop spans 15 amino acids. CDR1 is MGHRA and CDR2 is YSYEKL in the germline V gene. The CDR3 reads CASSQDRGPPYEQYF. In DNA form, the CDR3 reads TGCGCCAGCAGCCAAGACAGGGGTCCCCCCTACGAGCAGTACTTC.

This clone was observed a single time. The chain uses TRBV7-9 and TRBJ2-6; D may be TRBD1 (6 bases). The CDR3 length is 17 residues. Germline-derived CDR1 and CDR2 are SEHNR and FQNEAQ (reference sequence). The V end lost 4 bases, the J end lost 0 bases, and 13 bases lay between the germline ends. CDR3 coding DNA: TGTGCCAGCAGCTCAATTAGGGACATCTCTGGGGCCAACGTCCTGACTTTC. Encoded protein: CASSSIRDISGANVLTF. The full variable domain, completed using reference TRBV7-9 and TRBJ2-6, is DTGVSQNPRHKITKRGQNVTFRCDPISEHNRLYWYRQTLGQGPEFLTYFQNEAQLEKSRLLSDRFSAERPKGSFSTLEIQRTEQGDSAMYLCASSSIRDISGANVLTFGAGSRLTVL.

This sequence joins TRBV19 and TRBJ1-5; D uncertain. V lost 2 bases, J lost 1 base, and 9 bases lay in between. The CDR3 is made up of 15 amino acids. The germline V gene has CDR1 LNHDA and CDR2 SQIVND (reference sequence). CDR3 in amino acids: CASSIFGVSNQPQHF. The DNA for the CDR3 is TGTGCCAGTAGTATATTTGGGGTAAGCAATCAGCCCCAGCATTTT.

The rearrangement uses TRBV29-1 and TRBJ1-2; D gene ambiguous. The CDR3 is 11 amino acids. Germline values: CDR1 SQVTM, CDR2 ANQGSEA. The V and J ends lost 5 bases and 8 bases respectively, with 12 bases between them. The CDR3 bases are TGCAGCGTTTATTTGGGGAAAGGCTACACCTTC. Encoded protein: CSVYLGKGYTF.

This clone has just a few counts. This chain joins TRBV19 and TRBJ1-1; D is uncertain. This CDR3 has 12 residues. Germline CDR1 reads LNHDA; CDR2 reads SQIVND (reference sequence). V lost 10 bases to trimming and J lost 5 bases, with 14 bases between them. CDR3 sequence reads: CAISMGGTEAFF. CDR3 coding DNA: TGTGCCATCAGTATGGGAGGGACTGAAGCTTTCTTT.

The rearrangement joins TRBV6-1 to TRBJ2-3; either TRBD1 or TRBD2 may fit D (5 bases each). Germline V gives CDR1 MNHNS, CDR2 SASEGT. The length of the CDR3 is 14 residues. V gave up 3 bases and J gave up 4 bases, with 11 bases separating them. CDR3 sequence (DNA): TGTGCCAGCAGTGAGGGGCTCGGGGCAGATACGCAGTATTTT. This encodes CASSEGLGADTQYF.

The chain joins TRBV5-1 to TRBJ2-6, with D unresolved. The CDR3 is 13 amino acids. In germline, CDR1 is SGHRS, CDR2 YFSETQ. The V gene lost 2 bases and the J gene lost 2 bases, with 2 bases spanning the gap. The CDR3 region has the DNA TGCGCCAGCAGCTTCACTGGGGCCAACGTCCTGACTTTC. This translates into CASSFTGANVLTF.